This passage covers 27 T cell receptor beta chains from one sample sequenced in a study of blood T cell repertoires in COVID-19. Clones were read by immunoSEQ multiplex PCR, and TCRdb kept only the in-frame ones, dropping some. The sample has approximately 150,000 clones, about four fifths seen once. Material for sequencing was peripheral blood. The receptors derive from a woman aged 70 to 79 who had recovered from COVID-19.

The V call is TRBV19, the J call TRBJ1-2; 9 bases line up with TRBD1. With 7 bases clipped from V and 7 bases from J, the junction kept 4 bases outside the gene matches. Germline V lookup: CDR1 LNHDA, CDR2 SQIVND (reference sequence). This CDR3 is built from 12 residues. CDR3 DNA: TGTGCCAGTACCACAGGGGGCGGTGGCTACACCTTC. It is translated as CASTTGGGGYTF.

The sample holds one count of this clone. The chain joins TRBV4-1 to TRBJ2-7, with a weak D call TRBD2 (5 bases). The germline CDR1 and CDR2 sequences are MGHRA and YSYEKL. V lost 3 bases and J lost 2, with 20 bases in between. CDR3 length equals 17 residues. CDR3 sequence reads: CASSQEAARGWAYEQYF. The CDR3 DNA sequence: TGCGCCAGCAGCCAGGAGGCCGCCCGGGGTTGGGCCTACGAGCAGTACTTC.

The rearrangement joins TRBV7-2 to TRBJ2-1, with D possibly matching TRBD2 (5 bases). CDR3 size: 14 residues. V dropped 1 base and J dropped 8 bases, with 12 bases sitting between them. CDR1 and CDR2 (germline): SGHTA, FQGNSA. The DNA of the CDR3 is TGTGCCAGCAGCTTAGGAGGAACCGGGGATGAGCAGTTCTTC. Protein: CASSLGGTGDEQFF.

V usage is TRBV5-4 and J usage is TRBJ1-2; 9 bases map to TRBD1. The V gene's germline CDR1 is SGHNT and CDR2 YYREEE (reference sequence). CDR3 size: 16 residues. The J segment lost 4 bases and the V segment lost 4 bases, leaving 11 bases of the junction unmatched. CDR3 sequence reads: CASSPPGGQGTYGYTF. CDR3 nucleotide sequence: TGTGCCAGCAGCCCCCCTGGGGGACAGGGAACCTATGGCTACACCTTC.

The V call is TRBV13, the J call TRBJ1-3; 10 nucleotides match TRBD1. CDR3 size: 16 residues. The V and J ends lost 5 bases and 4 bases, in that order; junction bases with no gene match: 8. CDR1 and CDR2 from the germline V gene are PRHDT and FYEKMQ (reference sequence). CDR3 in DNA: TGTGCCAGCAGCACCCGGACAGGGGGGGTCGGAAACACCATATATTTT. Its translation: CASSTRTGGVGNTIYF.

The V call is TRBV27, the J call TRBJ2-5, with 12 bases identical to TRBD2. After removal of 5 bases from V and 5 bases from J, the junction contained 12 bases not matched to a gene. The CDR3 spans 17 residues. CDR1 is MNHEY, CDR2 SMNVEV, per germline (reference sequence). The CDR3 DNA reads as TGTGCCAGCAGTAGCCCCTCTAGCGGGGGGGCCGGGGAGACCCAGTACTTC. Protein product: CASSSPSSGGAGETQYF.

The chain has TRBV6-5 and TRBJ2-7; 10 nucleotides agree with TRBD1. V lost 2 bases to trimming and J lost 0 bases; unmatched junction nucleotides: 4. The CDR3 covers 16 residues. The germline CDR1 and CDR2 sequences are MNHEY and SVGAGI. CDR3 region: CASSYGGQGTSYEQYF. The DNA of the CDR3 is TGTGCCAGCAGTTACGGGGGACAGGGGACCTCCTACGAGCAGTACTTC.

The chain uses TRBV19 and TRBJ2-3, with a tentative D call TRBD1 (5 bases). Between the trimmed V and J ends, which lost 4 bases and 6 bases, there was a span of 14 bases. The CDR3 spans 14 residues. Germline lookup yields CDR1 LNHDA and CDR2 SQIVND (reference sequence). The CDR3 loop reads CASSKTRVSDTQYF. The CDR3 DNA is TGTGCCAGTAGTAAAACCAGGGTCAGTGATACGCAGTATTTT. The whole variable domain, filled in from reference TRBV19 and TRBJ2-3, reads DGGITQSPKYLFRKEGQNVTLSCEQNLNHDAMYWYRQDPGQGLRLIYYSQIVNDFQKGDIAEGYSVSREKKESFPLTVTSAQKNPTAFYLCASSKTRVSDTQYFGPGTRLTVL.

The chain employs TRBV19 and TRBJ1-2; D possibly corresponds to TRBD1 (6 bases). V was cut by 4 bases and J by 6 bases, with 21 bases left in between. The germline V gene encodes CDR1 LNHDA and CDR2 SQIVND (reference sequence). The CDR3 sequence is 16 residues long. CDR3 region: CASSTTPTWTDNGYTF. The CDR3 DNA reads TGTGCCAGTAGTACCACCCCCACCTGGACAGACAATGGCTACACCTTC.

This rearrangement joins TRBV18 to TRBJ1-1, with 11 bases fitting TRBD1. J was trimmed by 10 bases and V by 3 bases; bases with no gene match: 4. CDR3 length: 13 amino acids. Germline CDR1 and CDR2: KGHSH and LQKENI. CDR3 protein: CASSPGQGAGAFF. CDR3 coding DNA: TGTGCCAGCTCACCCGGACAGGGGGCTGGAGCTTTCTTT.

The genes are TRBV13 and TRBJ2-3, with 11 bases that match TRBD1. Germline V gene sequence: CDR1 PRHDT, CDR2 FYEKMQ (reference sequence). The CDR3 covers 17 residues. The V segment lost 7 bases and the J segment 3 bases; nucleotides outside the gene matches: 12. DNA for the CDR3: TGTGCCAGCACGCACCTCGGACAGGGGGCGAAGACAGATACGCAGTATTTT. It is translated as CASTHLGQGAKTDTQYF.

The rearrangement uses TRBV5-1 and TRBJ2-2; 8 nucleotides line up with TRBD1. The CDR3 sequence is 17 residues long. CDR1 and CDR2 from the germline V gene are SGHRS and YFSETQ. V shed 4 bases, J shed 7 bases, and the junction held 15 bases outside the gene matches. This CDR3 is CASSHSQTGESVGELFF. The DNA for the CDR3 is TGCGCCAGCAGCCACAGCCAGACAGGGGAGTCTGTCGGGGAGCTGTTTTTT.

The chain combines TRBV5-1 with TRBJ1-2; D is possibly TRBD1 (5 bases). The CDR3 has 13 residues. Germline V gene data show CDR1 as SGHRS and CDR2 as YFSETQ. Trimming left V 4 bases short and J 8 bases short, with 15 bases between. The CDR3: CASSPQGLAGYTF. CDR3 DNA: TGCGCCAGCAGCCCGCAGGGTCTTGCGGGCTACACCTTC.

V usage is TRBV28 and J usage is TRBJ1-2, with 8 bases identical to TRBD1. CDR1 is MDHEN, CDR2 SYDVKM, per germline. The CDR3 spans 13 residues. Unmatched junction bases numbered 3, after V lost 3 bases and J lost 6 bases. The CDR3 DNA reads TGTGCCAGCAGTTTCACAGGGGGAAATGGCTACACCTTC. Translated: CASSFTGGNGYTF.

This clone was seen more than once but under ten times. The CDR3 is CAWSLQREAFF. DNA of the CDR3: TGTGCCTGGAGCCTACAGAGAGAGGCTTTCTTT. V usage is TRBV30 and J usage is TRBJ1-1, with D unclear. Germline CDR1 reads GTSNPN; CDR2 reads SVGIG (reference sequence). V gave up 3 bases and J gave up 11 bases, with 13 bases separating them. This CDR3 region has 11 residues.

V and J are TRBV6-6 and TRBJ1-3; D is uncertain. The CDR3 length is 16 residues. The V end lost 2 bases, the J end lost 9 bases, and 20 bases lay between the germline ends. Germline V gives CDR1 MNHNY, CDR2 SVGAGI (reference sequence). CDR3 nucleotide sequence: TGTGCCAGCAGTTACCCCGCGGGGTCCGGTGGAGGCACCATATATTTT. As protein: CASSYPAGSGGGTIYF.

Notes on this clone: One junction end does not reproduce the germline sequence, and a read error may be involved. The chain links TRBV3-1 (or the pseudogene TRBV3-2) to TRBJ2-7; TRBD1 might be the D (5 bases). The CDR3 sequence is 13 residues long. CDR1 and CDR2 from the germline V gene are LGHDT and YNNKEL (reference sequence). The DNA for the CDR3 is TGTGCCAGCAGACAAGCAGGGCTCCACGAGCAGTACTTC. The encoded protein is CASRQAGLHEQYF.

The V and J genes are TRBV18 and TRBJ1-6; 7 bases are shared with TRBD1. This CDR3 is built from 15 residues. Per the germline V gene, CDR1 is KGHSH and CDR2 is LQKENI. With 6 bases clipped from V and 9 bases from J, the junction kept 11 bases outside the gene matches. The CDR3 sequence is CASSTGAAGGSPLHF. CDR3 bases: TGTGCCAGCTCCACAGGGGCCGCCGGGGGTTCACCCCTCCACTTT.

The chain links TRBV5-1 to TRBJ1-5; TRBD1 matches at 7 bases. CDR1 and CDR2 (germline): SGHRS, YFSETQ. This CDR3 contains 14 residues. J lost 7 bases, V lost 4 bases, and 8 bases had no gene match. CDR3 in amino acids: CASSPTGEKQPQHF. The DNA for the CDR3 is TGCGCCAGCAGCCCCACAGGGGAGAAACAGCCCCAGCATTTT.

This clone appeared a single time. The chain carries TRBV24-1 and TRBJ2-7; D remains ambiguous. This CDR3 comprises 14 residues. V was trimmed by 1 base and J by 0 bases, leaving 6 bases between them. Germline assignment: CDR1 KGHDR and CDR2 SFDVKD. The CDR3 reads CATSDFASSYEQYF. The CDR3 DNA reads as TGTGCCACCAGTGATTTTGCGAGCTCCTACGAGCAGTACTTC.

This chain links TRBV27 with TRBJ2-2; TRBD1 matches at 7 bases. Per the germline V gene, CDR1 is MNHEY and CDR2 is SMNVEV (reference sequence). The CDR3 consists of 18 residues. The ends lost 5 bases at V and 0 bases at J; junction bases unmatched: 12. The CDR3 region has the DNA TGTGCCAGCAGTGCCCACAGGGGAAAGACAACGAACACCGGGGAGCTGTTTTTT. Residues: CASSAHRGKTTNTGELFF.

The chain combines TRBV12-5 with TRBJ1-5; D is uncertain. The CDR3 loop spans 13 amino acids. Per germline, CDR1 LGHNT and CDR2 FRNRAP. Trimming cost V 7 bases and J 7 bases, with 14 bases left between them. The CDR3 nucleotides read TGTGCTAGTGCCGAACCCTCGGGGCAGCCCCAGCATTTT. Protein sequence: CASAEPSGQPQHF.

J is TRBJ2-7 and V is TRBV20-1; D might be TRBD1 (5 bases). There are 11 residues in the CDR3. Trimming pared 6 bases from V and 5 bases from J, leaving 11 bases between. Germline V gene data show CDR1 as DFQATT and CDR2 as SNEGSKA (reference sequence). Here the CDR3 DNA reads TGCAGTGCGGCCCAGGGCGACGAGCAGTACTTC. It encodes CSAAQGDEQYF.

This clone came up a few times. The rearrangement joins TRBV18 to TRBJ1-1; TRBD1 matches 9 bases. This CDR3 is 15 amino acids long. Unmatched junction bases numbered 9, after V lost 2 bases and J lost 8 bases. CDR1 is KGHSH, CDR2 LQKENI, per germline. CDR3 sequence (DNA): TGTGCCAGCTCACCAAGAAGGGACAGGGAATCCGAAGCTTTCTTT. Amino acids: CASSPRRDRESEAFF.

For the CDR3, the DNA is TGTGCCAGTAGTGACCCGGGACACAACTACGAGCAGTACTTC. It encodes CASSDPGHNYEQYF. The V call is TRBV19, the J call TRBJ2-7, with TRBD1 as a possible D gene (6 bases). In germline, CDR1 is LNHDA, CDR2 SQIVND (reference sequence). This CDR3 is built from 14 residues. Between the trimmed V and J ends, which lost 5 bases and 3 bases, there was a span of 14 bases. The whole variable domain, filled in from reference TRBV19 and TRBJ2-7, reads DGGITQSPKYLFRKEGQNVTLSCEQNLNHDAMYWYRQDPGQGLRLIYYSQIVNDFQKGDIAEGYSVSREKKESFPLTVTSAQKNPTAFYLCASSDPGHNYEQYFGPGTRLTVT.

The chain recombines TRBV29-1 with TRBJ2-5; 8 bases line up with TRBD1. The V segment lost 4 bases and the J segment 5 bases; nucleotides outside the gene matches: 9. The CDR3 is 14 amino acids. Germline V CDR1 and CDR2: SQVTM, ANQGSEA. The CDR3 region has the DNA TGCAGCGTTGGAGTTTCAGGGGGCAGGGAGACCCAGTACTTC. Amino acids: CSVGVSGGRETQYF.

The genes are TRBV10-3 and TRBJ2-1; 9 bases match TRBD2. V trimming: 2 bases; J trimming: 10 bases; junction bases outside the gene matches: 6. The germline CDR1 and CDR2 sequences are ENHRY and SYGVKD. The CDR3 spans 14 residues. CDR3 amino acids: CAISESLAGMEQFF. In DNA form, the CDR3 reads TGTGCCATCAGTGAGAGTCTAGCGGGAATGGAGCAGTTCTTC.